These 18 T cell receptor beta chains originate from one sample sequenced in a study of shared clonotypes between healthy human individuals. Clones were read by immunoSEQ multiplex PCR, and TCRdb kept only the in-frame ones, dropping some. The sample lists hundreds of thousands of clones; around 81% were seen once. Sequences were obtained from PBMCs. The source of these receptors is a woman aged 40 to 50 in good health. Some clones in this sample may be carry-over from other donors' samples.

This CDR3 reads CASRTPNTEAFF. The CDR3 nucleotides are TGTGCCAGCCGGACACCGAACACTGAAGCTTTCTTT. The chain couples TRBV7-2 to TRBJ1-1; TRBD1 is a possible D gene (5 bases). Germline V CDR1 and CDR2: SGHTA, FQGNSA. The germline V and J ends were trimmed by 8 bases and 1 base, with 8 bases remaining between them. CDR3 size: 12 residues. Full variable domain (remainder filled in from reference TRBV7-2 and TRBJ1-1): GAGVSQSPSNKVTEKGKDVELRCDPISGHTALYWYRQSLGQGLEFLIYFQGNSAPDKSGLPSDRFSAERTGGSVSTLTIQRTQQEDSAVYLCASRTPNTEAFFGQGTRLTVV.

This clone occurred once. The CDR3 nucleotides read TGTGCCAGCAGCGCCGACAGGGGAGTTAACGAGCAGTACTTC. It encodes CASSADRGVNEQYF. The chain is built from TRBV11-2 and TRBJ2-7; TRBD1 matches 8 bases. This CDR3 is 14 amino acids long. Germline V gene lookup returns CDR1 SGHAT and CDR2 FQNNGV. V gave up 5 bases and J gave up 5 bases; unmatched junction bases: 8.

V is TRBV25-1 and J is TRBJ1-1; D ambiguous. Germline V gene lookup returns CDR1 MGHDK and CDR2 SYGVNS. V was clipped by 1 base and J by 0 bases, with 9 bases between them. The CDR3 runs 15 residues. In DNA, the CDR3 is TGTGCCAGCAGTGAATTCGGCACGGTGAACACTGAAGCTTTCTTT. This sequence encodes CASSEFGTVNTEAFF.

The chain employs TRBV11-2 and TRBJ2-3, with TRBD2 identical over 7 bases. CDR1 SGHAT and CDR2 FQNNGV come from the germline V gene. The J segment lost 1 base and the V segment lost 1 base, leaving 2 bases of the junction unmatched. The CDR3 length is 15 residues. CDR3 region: CASSLAGGRTDTQYF. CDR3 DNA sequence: TGTGCCAGCAGCTTAGCGGGAGGACGCACAGATACGCAGTATTTT.

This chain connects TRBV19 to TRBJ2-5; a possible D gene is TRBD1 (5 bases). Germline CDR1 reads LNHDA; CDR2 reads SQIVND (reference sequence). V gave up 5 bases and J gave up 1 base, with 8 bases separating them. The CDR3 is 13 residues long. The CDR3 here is CASSQTAQETQYF. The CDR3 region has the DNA TGTGCCAGTAGTCAGACAGCCCAAGAGACCCAGTACTTC.

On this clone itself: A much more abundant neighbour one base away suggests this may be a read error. CDR3 in amino acids: CAGSYSEQPQHF. The CDR3 DNA is TGTGCCGGCAGTTACTCGGAACAGCCCCAGCATTTT. The chain links TRBV6-6 to TRBJ1-5; D is unclear. In germline, CDR1 is MNHNY, CDR2 SVGAGI (reference sequence). There are 12 residues in the CDR3.

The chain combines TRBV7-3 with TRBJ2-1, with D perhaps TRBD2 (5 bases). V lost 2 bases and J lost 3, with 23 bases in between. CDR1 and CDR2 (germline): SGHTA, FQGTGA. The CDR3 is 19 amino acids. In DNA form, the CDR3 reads TGTGCCAGCAGCTTAGAGATGAGAGGAAAAGCGGCATTCTACAATGAGCAGTTCTTC. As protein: CASSLEMRGKAAFYNEQFF.

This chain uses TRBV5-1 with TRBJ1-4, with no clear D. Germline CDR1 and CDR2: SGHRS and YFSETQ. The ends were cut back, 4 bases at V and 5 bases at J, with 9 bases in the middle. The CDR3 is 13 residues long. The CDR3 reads CASSPSGNEKLFF. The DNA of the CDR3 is TGCGCCAGCAGCCCCTCCGGCAATGAAAAACTGTTTTTT.

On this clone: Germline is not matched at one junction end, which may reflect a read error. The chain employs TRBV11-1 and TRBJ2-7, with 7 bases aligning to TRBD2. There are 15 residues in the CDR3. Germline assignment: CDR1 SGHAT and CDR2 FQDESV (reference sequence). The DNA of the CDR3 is TGTGCCAGCAGCTTAGCGGTGACTAGCAGCTACGGGCAGTACTTC. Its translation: CASSLAVTSSYGQYF.

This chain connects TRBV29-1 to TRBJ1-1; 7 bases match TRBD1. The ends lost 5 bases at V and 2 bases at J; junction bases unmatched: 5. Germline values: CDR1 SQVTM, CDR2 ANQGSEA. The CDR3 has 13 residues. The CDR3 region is CSVKGGGNTEAFF. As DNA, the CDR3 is TGCAGCGTTAAAGGGGGCGGTAACACTGAAGCTTTCTTT.

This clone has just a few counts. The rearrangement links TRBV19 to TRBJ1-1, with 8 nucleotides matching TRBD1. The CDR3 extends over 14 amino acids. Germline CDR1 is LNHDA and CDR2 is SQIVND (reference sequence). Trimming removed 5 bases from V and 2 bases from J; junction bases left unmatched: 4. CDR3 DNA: TGTGCCAGTAGTCAGACAGGGGACAACACTGAAGCTTTCTTT. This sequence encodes CASSQTGDNTEAFF.

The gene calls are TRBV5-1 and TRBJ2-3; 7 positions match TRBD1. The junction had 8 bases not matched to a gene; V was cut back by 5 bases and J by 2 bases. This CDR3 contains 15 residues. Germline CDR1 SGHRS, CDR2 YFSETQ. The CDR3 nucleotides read TGCGCCAGCAGTACTCCCGGACAGGCCACAGATACGCAGTATTTT. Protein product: CASSTPGQATDTQYF.

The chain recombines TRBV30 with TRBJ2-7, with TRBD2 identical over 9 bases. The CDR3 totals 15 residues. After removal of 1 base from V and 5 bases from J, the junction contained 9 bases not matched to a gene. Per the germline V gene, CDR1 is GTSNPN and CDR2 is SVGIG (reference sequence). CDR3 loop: CAWSGEGLAADEQYF. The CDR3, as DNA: TGTGCCTGGAGTGGTGAGGGACTAGCCGCAGACGAGCAGTACTTC.

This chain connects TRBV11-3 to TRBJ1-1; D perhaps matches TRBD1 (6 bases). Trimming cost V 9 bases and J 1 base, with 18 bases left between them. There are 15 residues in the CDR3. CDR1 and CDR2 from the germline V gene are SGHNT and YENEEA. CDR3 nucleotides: TGTGCCAGTACAAGCGTGACAGGTCAGAACACTGAAGCTTTCTTT. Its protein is CASTSVTGQNTEAFF.

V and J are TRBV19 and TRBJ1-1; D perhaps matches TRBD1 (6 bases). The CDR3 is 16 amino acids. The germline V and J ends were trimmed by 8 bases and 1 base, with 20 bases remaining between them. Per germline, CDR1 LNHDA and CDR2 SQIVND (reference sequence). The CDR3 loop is CASSPPGGPWNTEAFF. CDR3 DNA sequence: TGTGCCAGTTCACCGCCGGGGGGGCCGTGGAACACTGAAGCTTTCTTT.

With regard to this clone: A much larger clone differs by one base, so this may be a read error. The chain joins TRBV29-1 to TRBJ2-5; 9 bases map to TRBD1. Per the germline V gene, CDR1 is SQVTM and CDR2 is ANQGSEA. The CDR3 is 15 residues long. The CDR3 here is CSVTPIQGALDEQHF. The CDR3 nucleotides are TGCAGCGTTACGCCAATACAGGGGGCGCTTGACGAGCAGCACTTC.

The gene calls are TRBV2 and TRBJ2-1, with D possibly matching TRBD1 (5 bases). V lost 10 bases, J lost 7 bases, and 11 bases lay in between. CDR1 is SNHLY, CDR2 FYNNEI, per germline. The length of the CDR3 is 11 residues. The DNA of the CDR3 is TGTGCCAACTCGGACATGAATGAGCAGTTCTTC. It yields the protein CANSDMNEQFF.

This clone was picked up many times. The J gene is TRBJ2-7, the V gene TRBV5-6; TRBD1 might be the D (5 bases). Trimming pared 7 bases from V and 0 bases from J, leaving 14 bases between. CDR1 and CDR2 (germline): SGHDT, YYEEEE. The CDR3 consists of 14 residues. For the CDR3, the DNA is TGTGCCAGCCGCCGACAGACCTACTCCTACGAGCAGTACTTC. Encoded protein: CASRRQTYSYEQYF.